The 32 T cell receptor beta chains presented below share a single source sample, sequenced in a study of blood T cell repertoires in COVID-19. The data were produced by immunoSEQ multiplex PCR, yet TCRdb's version contains in-frame clones alone and is incomplete. The table shows approximately 94,000 clones, with around 90% occurring only once. The sample was peripheral blood. Receptors originate from a human donor in a cohort sampled during active COVID-19.

V gene TRBV28 combines with J gene TRBJ2-3, with 14 nucleotides matching TRBD2. This CDR3 is 17 amino acids long. V shed 6 bases, J shed 6 bases, and the junction held 11 bases outside the gene matches. The V gene's germline CDR1 is MDHEN and CDR2 SYDVKM. The CDR3 DNA is TGTGCCAGCAGCAAACCTGGACTAGCGGGAGGCAGGGATACGCAGTATTTT. It encodes CASSKPGLAGGRDTQYF.

This clone rates as medium-sized. The rearrangement joins TRBV19 to TRBJ1-4, with a weak D call TRBD1 (5 bases). Trimming shortened V by 4 bases and J by 8 bases, and 11 bases separated the two germline ends. The germline V gene encodes CDR1 LNHDA and CDR2 SQIVND (reference sequence). There are 13 residues in the CDR3. CDR3 sequence (DNA): TGTGCCAGTAGTACCGGCAGGGTCGAAAAACTGTTTTTT. This encodes CASSTGRVEKLFF.

V gene TRBV19 combines with J gene TRBJ1-1; no reliable D call. The CDR3 is 17 residues long. Germline lookup yields CDR1 LNHDA and CDR2 SQIVND (reference sequence). Trimming stripped 6 bases from V and 5 bases from J, with 25 bases between. The CDR3 DNA is TGTGCCAGTAGACGACGGGCCGGGAGCCCGGGCACGACTGAAGCTTTCTTT. This encodes CASRRRAGSPGTTEAFF.

This chain links TRBV11-2 with TRBJ2-3; 7 bases fit TRBD1. J gave up 1 base and V 2 bases, and 9 bases lay outside the gene matches. Germline CDR1 reads SGHAT; CDR2 reads FQNNGV. This CDR3 is 17 amino acids long. CDR3 coding DNA: TGTGCCAGCAGCTTATCTTTCGGGACAGAGGGCACAGATACGCAGTATTTT. This gives the protein CASSLSFGTEGTDTQYF.

The chain carries TRBV18 and TRBJ2-5, with D possibly TRBD1 on 5 matching bases. Trimming cost V 2 bases and J 1 base, with 8 bases left between them. The CDR3 is 14 amino acids. Germline V CDR1 and CDR2: KGHSH, LQKENI. The chain's CDR3 is CASSPTGSQETQYF. CDR3 DNA: TGTGCCAGCTCACCAACAGGAAGCCAAGAGACCCAGTACTTC. The full variable domain, its missing parts supplied by reference TRBV18 and TRBJ2-5, is NAGVMQNPRHLVRRRGQEARLRCSPMKGHSHVYWYRQLPEEGLKFMVYLQKENIIDESGMPKERFSAEFPKEGPSILRIQQVVRGDSAAYFCASSPTGSQETQYFGPGTRLLVL.

This chain joins TRBV28 and TRBJ1-6; TRBD1 matches 7 bases. V shed 3 bases, J shed 7 bases, and the junction held 9 bases outside the gene matches. The germline V gene has CDR1 MDHEN and CDR2 SYDVKM. This CDR3 spans 16 amino acids. The CDR3 loop is CASSLFRDRPNSPLHF. The DNA for the CDR3 is TGTGCCAGCAGTTTGTTTCGGGACAGACCAAATTCACCCCTCCACTTT.

The chain links TRBV19 to TRBJ1-5, with D possibly being TRBD1 (5 bases). This CDR3 region has 14 residues. Trimming took off 10 bases at V and 4 bases at J, with 17 bases between the two ends. Germline values: CDR1 LNHDA, CDR2 SQIVND (reference sequence). DNA of the CDR3: TGTGCCACCAGACCCTGGGACTCTAATCAGCCCCAGCATTTT. Translated, it gives CATRPWDSNQPQHF.

The chain joins TRBV5-1 to TRBJ2-1; TRBD1 aligns across 9 bases. The CDR3 consists of 13 residues. V shed 4 bases and J 6 bases; nucleotides not matched to a gene: 2. In germline, CDR1 is SGHRS, CDR2 YFSETQ. CDR3 residues: CASSRTGANEQFF. For the CDR3, the DNA is TGCGCCAGCAGCCGGACAGGGGCCAATGAGCAGTTCTTC.

This chain uses TRBV5-1 with TRBJ1-2; TRBD1 matches 7 bases. This CDR3 has 13 amino acids. Germline loops: CDR1 SGHRS, CDR2 YFSETQ. Losses at the gene ends were 1 base for V and 3 bases for J; bases not matched to a gene: 0. In DNA, the CDR3 is TGCGCCAGCAGCTTGACAGGGGACTATGGCTACACCTTC. Translating it yields CASSLTGDYGYTF.

CDR3 residues: CASSPEGPTTPYEQYF. CDR3 sequence (DNA): TGTGCCAGCAGTCCTGAGGGCCCGACTACCCCATACGAGCAGTACTTC. The chain recombines TRBV25-1 with TRBJ2-7; possibly TRBD2 for D (5 bases). V was shortened by 5 bases and J by 4 bases, with 21 bases between the two germline ends. CDR3 length: 16 residues. From germline, CDR1 is MGHDK and CDR2 SYGVNS.

The CDR3 region is CASSLNSRTSGYQETQYF. The CDR3 DNA sequence: TGCGCCAGCAGCTTGAATTCCCGGACTAGCGGCTACCAAGAGACCCAGTACTTC. The chain joins TRBV5-1 to TRBJ2-5; 10 bases agree with TRBD2. Looked up from germline, CDR1 is SGHRS and CDR2 is YFSETQ. Losses at the gene ends were 1 base for V and 0 bases for J; bases not matched to a gene: 9. The CDR3 totals 18 residues.

This clone showed up just once. The rearrangement uses TRBV7-2 and TRBJ2-5, with D perhaps matching TRBD2 (5 bases). V lost 5 bases to trimming and J lost 5 bases, with 9 bases between them. The length of the CDR3 is 12 residues. Germline lookup yields CDR1 SGHTA and CDR2 FQGNSA. The CDR3 coding sequence is TGTGCCAGCAGCGGTCCGGGGGAGACCCAGTACTTC. Protein sequence: CASSGPGETQYF.

The CDR3 DNA follows: TGTGCCAGCAGTGAAGGGGCAACTAATCAGCCCCAGCATTTT. This sequence encodes CASSEGATNQPQHF. This chain joins TRBV6-1 and TRBJ1-5; no firm D call. The CDR3 contains 14 residues. Germline lookup yields CDR1 MNHNS and CDR2 SASEGT. V lost 1 base and J 4 bases, leaving 8 bases between the germline ends.

The chain recombines TRBV28 with TRBJ2-7, with D possibly being TRBD2 (6 bases). CDR3 length equals 15 residues. Trimming cost V 2 bases and J 0 bases, with 11 bases left between them. The germline V gene encodes CDR1 MDHEN and CDR2 SYDVKM. The DNA for the CDR3 is TGTGCCAGCAGTTTAAGGGGCGGGGCCTCCTACGAGCAGTACTTC. The encoded protein is CASSLRGGASYEQYF.

V is TRBV2 and J is TRBJ1-6; D ambiguous. V was trimmed by 6 bases and J by 0 bases, leaving 12 bases between them. CDR1 is SNHLY and CDR2 is FYNNEI in the germline V gene. The CDR3 sequence is 16 residues long. The CDR3 nucleotides are TGTGCCAGCAGGGGGAGACAAAGCTCCTATAATTCACCCCTCCACTTT. Translated: CASRGRQSSYNSPLHF.

The V gene is TRBV18, the J gene TRBJ2-7; tentatively, D is TRBD1 (5 bases). Germline V gene sequence: CDR1 KGHSH, CDR2 LQKENI. The V gene lost 2 bases and the J gene lost 4 bases, with 9 bases spanning the gap. The CDR3 spans 13 residues. CDR3 in amino acids: CASSPSAGYEQYF. For the CDR3, the DNA is TGTGCCAGCTCACCATCTGCAGGGTACGAGCAGTACTTC.

The chain links TRBV5-4 to TRBJ2-2; 12 bases match TRBD2. The trim removed 4 bases at V and 2 bases at J, leaving 3 bases unmatched. Germline values: CDR1 SGHNT, CDR2 YYREEE (reference sequence). The CDR3 runs to 16 residues. The CDR3 sequence is CASSAGLAGNTGELFF. CDR3 in DNA: TGTGCCAGCAGCGCCGGACTAGCGGGAAACACCGGGGAGCTGTTTTTT.

The rearrangement links TRBV5-5 to TRBJ2-5, with D unresolved. Trimming cost V 1 base and J 5 bases, with 9 bases left between them. This CDR3 is built from 13 residues. Germline V gene sequence: CDR1 SGHKS, CDR2 YYEKEE (reference sequence). CDR3 in DNA: TGTGCCAGCAGCTTGCGCCTCGGGGAGACCCAGTACTTC. Residues: CASSLRLGETQYF.

J is TRBJ1-3 and V is TRBV30; D is ambiguous. CDR3 length: 13 residues. Germline CDR1 is GTSNPN and CDR2 is SVGIG (reference sequence). The V gene lost 5 bases and the J gene lost 0 bases, with 8 bases spanning the gap. This CDR3 is CAWQTYSGNTIYF. The CDR3 DNA reads TGTGCCTGGCAGACTTACTCTGGAAACACCATATATTTT. The full variable domain, rest sourced from reference TRBV30 and TRBJ1-3, is SQTIHQWPATLVQPVGSPLSLECTVEGTSNPNLYWYRQAAGRGLQLLFYSVGIGQISSEVPQNLSASRPQDRQFILSSKKLLLSDSGFYLCAWQTYSGNTIYFGEGSWLTVV.

The chain carries TRBV10-3 and TRBJ1-4; tentatively, D is TRBD1 (6 bases). The CDR3 extends over 11 amino acids. V shed 6 bases and J shed 8 bases, with 7 bases lying between them. Germline values: CDR1 ENHRY, CDR2 SYGVKD. This CDR3 is CAIRDSEKLFF. CDR3 nucleotide sequence: TGTGCCATCAGGGACAGCGAAAAACTGTTTTTT.

The genes are TRBV19 and TRBJ2-1; 12 bases align to TRBD2. The CDR3 length is 16 residues. The V gene end was trimmed by 6 bases and the J gene end by 3 bases; junction bases not matched to a gene: 6. Germline V gene lookup returns CDR1 LNHDA and CDR2 SQIVND (reference sequence). Here the CDR3 reads CASRGGLAGHYNEQFF. CDR3 coding DNA: TGTGCCAGTAGGGGCGGACTAGCGGGACACTACAATGAGCAGTTCTTC.

This CDR3 reads CATWDRTYNEQFF. DNA of the CDR3: TGTGCCACCTGGGACAGGACCTACAATGAGCAGTTCTTC. The chain employs TRBV28 and TRBJ2-1; 8 bases match TRBD1. The CDR3 length is 13 residues. CDR1 is MDHEN and CDR2 is SYDVKM in the germline V gene. Trimming took 10 bases from V and 2 from J; bases not matched to a gene: 4.

This rearrangement joins TRBV20-1 to TRBJ2-7; TRBD2 might be the D (6 bases). The CDR3 is 11 residues long. V was cut by 6 bases and J by 9 bases, with 15 bases left in between. The V gene's germline CDR1 is DFQATT and CDR2 SNEGSKA (reference sequence). CDR3 sequence reads: CSAPTRIGQYF. DNA for the CDR3: TGCAGTGCCCCGACTAGGATAGGGCAGTACTTC.

The chain recombines TRBV19 with TRBJ1-5; D might be TRBD1 (5 bases). Trimming shortened V by 5 bases and J by 6 bases, and 20 bases separated the two germline ends. CDR1 is LNHDA and CDR2 is SQIVND in the germline V gene (reference sequence). CDR3 length: 16 residues. DNA of the CDR3: TGTGCCAGTAGTCACACAACCGGGGGAACGGGTCAGCCCCAGCATTTT. Residues: CASSHTTGGTGQPQHF.

This clone was detected only a few times. This chain connects TRBV5-6 to TRBJ1-2, with D tentatively TRBD1 (6 bases). V dropped 2 bases and J dropped 1 base, with 12 bases sitting between them. The germline CDR1 and CDR2 sequences are SGHDT and YYEEEE. The CDR3 spans 15 residues. The DNA for the CDR3 is TGTGCCAGCAGCTTCGGGCAGGGGATTAACTATGGCTACACCTTC. Encoded protein: CASSFGQGINYGYTF.

This chain links TRBV19 with TRBJ2-2; TRBD2 matches at 16 bases. The V gene's germline CDR1 is LNHDA and CDR2 SQIVND (reference sequence). J was trimmed by 1 base and V by 10 bases; bases with no gene match: 6. The CDR3 length is 17 residues. CDR3 sequence: CANPGTSGGGNTGELFF. The CDR3 DNA reads as TGTGCCAACCCCGGGACTAGCGGGGGGGGGAACACCGGGGAGCTGTTTTTT.

This clone was recorded at least ten times. The gene calls are TRBV19 and TRBJ2-7; 8 nucleotides line up with TRBD1. The CDR3 is 15 amino acids. Germline lookup yields CDR1 LNHDA and CDR2 SQIVND (reference sequence). Trimming took 5 bases from V and 2 from J; bases not matched to a gene: 8. As DNA, the CDR3 is TGTGCCAGTAGTCCCACGGGACAGGCTGCCTACGAGCAGTACTTC. Translated: CASSPTGQAAYEQYF.

This chain connects TRBV29-1 to TRBJ2-1; 10 bases fit TRBD1. The germline CDR1 and CDR2 sequences are SQVTM and ANQGSEA. The CDR3 length is 14 residues. V gave up 4 bases and J gave up 1 base; unmatched junction bases: 1. CDR3 sequence reads: CSVGGQGSYNEQFF. In DNA, the CDR3 is TGCAGCGTTGGGGGACAGGGGTCCTACAATGAGCAGTTCTTC.

There are many counts of this clone. J is TRBJ1-1 and V is TRBV19; D not certain. Germline loops: CDR1 LNHDA, CDR2 SQIVND (reference sequence). The CDR3 covers 14 residues. V was shortened by 1 base and J by 5 bases, with 11 bases between the two germline ends. This chain's CDR3 is CASSIAGMSTEAFF. The CDR3 DNA reads as TGTGCCAGTAGTATAGCCGGGATGAGTACTGAAGCTTTCTTT.

V is TRBV5-4 and J is TRBJ2-2, with 8 bases identical to TRBD2. Per germline, CDR1 SGHNT and CDR2 YYREEE (reference sequence). This CDR3 comprises 17 residues. After removal of 0 bases from V and 4 bases from J, the junction contained 8 bases not matched to a gene. CDR3 sequence: CASSLVGAGAGTGELFF. CDR3 nucleotides: TGTGCCAGCAGCTTGGTGGGAGCGGGAGCGGGCACCGGGGAGCTGTTTTTT.

The genes are TRBV3-1 (or the pseudogene TRBV3-2) and TRBJ2-5; D perhaps matches TRBD2 (6 bases). The V and J ends lost 4 bases and 2 bases respectively, with 20 bases between them. Germline V gene data show CDR1 as LGHDT and CDR2 as YNNKEL (reference sequence). This CDR3 region has 17 residues. CDR3 coding DNA: TGTGCCAGCAGCCCCCGTTCTATAGCGGAGCTACAAGAGACCCAGTACTTC. Translation gives CASSPRSIAELQETQYF.

This clone was counted a few times. The rearrangement joins TRBV2 to TRBJ1-5, with D perhaps matching TRBD1 (5 bases). Trimming left V 2 bases short and J 0 bases short, with 11 bases between. Germline V CDR1 and CDR2: SNHLY, FYNNEI. The CDR3 spans 16 residues. The CDR3 sequence is CASSEQGPYSNQPQHF. The CDR3 DNA is TGTGCCAGCAGTGAACAGGGCCCCTATAGCAATCAGCCCCAGCATTTT.